This entry describes one T cell receptor (beta chain). The antigen is undetermined. This specimen comes from a study of monozygotic twins with inflammatory bowel disease. Study-wide points: Support was absent for any single strong signal or clonotype linked to IBD.

UMIs incorporating a 6-nucleotide sample barcode were appended by means of template switching. No DNA is given; TCRdb re-called the 5' RACE reads and lists each CDR3 protein once. This sample carries 200,000 to 250,000 distinct CDR3 sequences, with roughly 7.7% going to the ten biggest clones. This CDR3 spans 13 amino acids. Germline CDR1 reads SEHNR; CDR2 reads FQNEAQ (reference sequence). The rearrangement uses TRBV7-9 and TRBJ2-3; TCRdb picks TRBD1, but there is no DNA to check that call. The receptor was derived from a human donor with ulcerative colitis or Crohn's disease, or a healthy co-twin of an affected twin (not recorded which). Sequenced sample: blood. This CDR3 reads CASSLEPGDTQYF.